A selection of T cell receptor beta chains follows, all from one sample in a study of shared clonotypes between healthy human individuals. Sequencing used immunoSEQ multiplex PCR; TCRdb keeps in-frame clones, though not all of them. Found here are about 380,000 clones, about 96% of them singletons; the top ten hold 0.32%. Sequencing used memory CD8+ T cells sorted from blood. The origin of the receptors is a man aged 25 to 40 in good health. CDR3s include the opening cysteine and the closing phenylalanine or tryptophan. A D gene is named only where the DNA matches it firmly. The size of a clone is reported for some rows only, either as once, few or many, or as a class for expanded clones.

V gene	clone size	D gene	J gene	CDR3 protein	CDR3 DNA
TRBV7-3	.	TRBD1	TRBJ2-1	CASSLDRENEQFF	TGTGCCAGCAGCTTAGACAGGGAGAATGAGCAGTTCTTC
TRBV19	.	TRBD1	TRBJ1-5	CASTPRTGGSGNQPQHF	TGTGCCAGTACCCCTAGGACAGGAGGGTCGGGCAATCAGCCCCAGCATTTT
TRBV6-5	.	TRBD2	TRBJ2-1	CASRAGRFNEQFF	TGTGCCAGCAGAGCGGGACGTTTCAATGAGCAGTTCTTC
TRBV4-1	.	.	TRBJ2-5	CASSQGTKKETQYF	TGCGCCAGCAGCCAAGGGACAAAAAAAGAGACCCAGTACTTC
TRBV7-8	.	.	TRBJ2-5	CASSLGSAETQYF	TGTGCCAGCAGCTTAGGATCGGCGGAGACCCAGTACTTC
TRBV9	.	.	TRBJ1-1	CASSAYRDTEAFF	TGTGCCAGCAGCGCATACAGGGACACTGAAGCTTTCTTT
TRBV9	.	TRBD1	TRBJ2-3	CASSVRGSTDTQYF	TGTGCCAGCAGCGTCAGGGGGAGCACAGATACGCAGTATTTT
TRBV19	.	.	TRBJ2-2	CASSGVGTGELFF	TGTGCCAGTAGTGGAGTAGGAACCGGGGAGCTGTTTTTT
TRBV5-1	.	.	TRBJ2-1	CASSLVSGYTHNEQFF	TGCGCCAGCAGCTTGGTCTCAGGGTACACACACAATGAGCAGTTCTTC
TRBV5-1	.	.	TRBJ2-2	CASSLEGELFF	TGCGCCAGCAGCCTCGAGGGGGAGCTGTTTTTT
TRBV7-8	.	.	TRBJ1-5	CASSLTRQPQHF	TGTGCCAGCAGCTTAACCCGGCAGCCCCAGCATTTT
TRBV12-1	.	.	TRBJ2-7	CASSSITSYEQYF	TGTGCCAGCAGCAGTATAACTAGCTACGAGCAGTACTTC
TRBV5-1	.	.	TRBJ2-5	CASSLGGLQETQYF	TGCGCCAGCAGCTTGGGAGGGCTCCAAGAGACCCAGTACTTC
TRBV4-2	.	TRBD2	TRBJ2-7	CASSQEGSGRATSEQYF	TGTGCCAGCAGCCAAGAAGGTAGCGGGAGGGCGACGAGTGAGCAGTACTTC
TRBV5-1	.	.	TRBJ1-4	CASPRWGVFNEKLFF	TGCGCCAGCCCCCGTTGGGGGGTGTTTAATGAAAAACTGTTTTTT
TRBV6-5	.	TRBD2	TRBJ2-3	CASSYSSSGSRTQYF	TGTGCCAGCAGTTACTCGTCTAGCGGGAGTAGGACGCAGTATTTT
TRBV7-8	.	.	TRBJ2-7	CASSFSSGHYEQYF	TGTGCCAGCAGCTTCAGCAGCGGGCACTACGAGCAGTACTTC
TRBV10-2	.	.	TRBJ2-7	CASRGYEQYF	TGCGCCAGCAGAGGATACGAGCAGTACTTC
TRBV19	.	.	TRBJ1-2	CASREGYTF	TGTGCCAGTAGAGAGGGCTACACCTTC
TRBV10-3	.	.	TRBJ2-7	CAISWDPNEQYF	TGTGCCATCAGCTGGGATCCCAACGAGCAGTACTTC
TRBV2	once	.	TRBJ2-3	CASTWVKDTQYF	TGTGCCAGCACATGGGTCAAAGATACGCAGTATTTT
TRBV5-1	.	.	TRBJ2-2	CASSLGGVTGELFF	TGCGCCAGCAGCTTGGGCGGGGTCACCGGGGAGCTGTTTTTT
TRBV28	.	.	TRBJ1-5	CASRDNQPQHF	TGTGCCAGCAGAGACAATCAGCCCCAGCATTTT
TRBV29-1	.	.	TRBJ2-1	CSVDLLVSNEQFF	TGCAGCGTTGACCTACTAGTGAGCAATGAGCAGTTCTTC
TRBV18	.	.	TRBJ2-7	CASSLLIWQPPMMGEQYF	TGTGCCAGCTCACTTCTGATATGGCAGCCACCGATGATGGGCGAGCAGTACTTC
TRBV27	.	.	TRBJ2-6	CATKAKQRSGANVLTF	TGTGCCACCAAGGCGAAACAACGCTCTGGGGCCAACGTCCTGACTTTC
TRBV4-2	.	TRBD2	TRBJ2-7	CASSVRTSESHEQYF	TGTGCCAGCAGCGTACGGACTAGCGAATCCCACGAGCAGTACTTC
TRBV5-1	.	TRBD2	TRBJ2-3	CASSSSGGRTQYF	TGCGCCAGCAGCTCGTCGGGAGGCCGAACGCAGTATTTT
TRBV7-9	.	TRBD1	TRBJ2-5	CASSSGQGPSETQYF	TGTGCCAGCAGCTCGGGACAGGGGCCGTCGGAGACCCAGTACTTC
TRBV28	.	.	TRBJ2-7	CASSLFQPGEPEQYF	TGTGCCAGCAGTTTATTCCAGCCGGGAGAGCCCGAGCAGTACTTC
TRBV7-9	.	TRBD2	TRBJ2-3	CASSYYSGIGDTQYF	TGTGCCAGCAGCTACTATAGCGGGATTGGAGATACGCAGTATTTT
TRBV6-1	.	TRBD1	TRBJ2-7	CASSSGTGFHEQYF	TGTGCCAGCAGCTCCGGGACAGGGTTCCACGAGCAGTACTTC
TRBV6-6	.	.	TRBJ1-1	CASSYLLAEAFF	TGTGCCAGCAGTTACCTGTTGGCTGAAGCTTTCTTT
TRBV7-9	once	TRBD2	TRBJ2-1	CASSSIAGTYNEQFF	TGTGCCAGCAGCTCTATAGCGGGAACCTACAATGAGCAGTTCTTC
TRBV27	.	TRBD2	TRBJ2-1	CASRYTAGGDEQFF	TGTGCCAGCAGATATACAGCGGGAGGCGATGAGCAGTTCTTC
TRBV25-1	.	.	TRBJ2-7	CASSEGRFYEQYF	TGTGCCAGCAGTGAAGGCAGATTCTACGAGCAGTACTTC
TRBV20-1	.	.	TRBJ1-2	CSAPFYGYTF	TGCAGTGCTCCTTTCTATGGCTACACCTTC
TRBV2	.	.	TRBJ2-5	CASKGRQETQYF	TGTGCCAGCAAGGGCAGGCAAGAGACCCAGTACTTC
TRBV25-1	.	.	TRBJ2-2	CASSLASGTGELFF	TGTGCCAGCAGTCTGGCATCGGGGACCGGGGAGCTGTTTTTT